This entry concerns a single T cell receptor beta chain. This clone was found a few times. Its target antigen remains unknown. One base away there is no much larger clone; base qualities are not given. The protocol used for the library was the immunoSEQ multiplex PCR assay. RNA was extracted from all samples and reverse transcribed into cDNA as template for TCR sequencing. First-strand cDNA was synthesized with SuperScript III using a 2:1 mix of oligo-dT and random hexamers. A synthetic immune receptor repertoire was used to measure amplification bias, and any remaining bias was corrected computationally. The paper's processing steps were these. Raw reads were preprocessed to remove errors, and CDR3 was defined according to IMGT conventions as the region from the conserved cysteine to phenylalanine. Clonality was computed by normalizing Shannon entropy by log2 of the number of productive unique TCRs and subtracting the result from 1. Whether scalp clones were CD4 or CD8 was inferred by matching scalp TCRbeta sequences against CD4 and CD8 repertoires sorted from blood. In TCRdb, the immuneACCESS table is reduced to in-frame sequences with V and J assigned. These tables do not hold every clone; where another copy was compared, an unresolved V gene accounts for under half, and the others remain unexplained. The V and J calls and clone size were taken over from that table, and D and trimming were inferred from the DNA. In all, the sample holds 90,000 to 150,000 clones, and approximately 53% of those were seen once. The ten largest clonotypes hold 0.46% of the sample.

In the paper's terms, the time point label means: around 29 days on oral tofacitinib. According to the study, the label for this sample's treatment or condition signals: oral pan-JAK inhibitor, 5-10 mg twice daily. Peripheral blood and lesional scalp punch biopsies were obtained from patients with alopecia areata. After PBMCs were isolated by density centrifugation and stained for CD3, CD4 and CD8, a FACSAria was used to sort CD4+ and CD8+ T cells. This entry belongs to a study of CD8+ T cells in alopecia areata (dated by TCRdb to the late 2010s). With regard to the full study: The treated patients, all with moderate-to-severe alopecia areata, were enrolled in an open-label pilot trial of oral tofacitinib given at 5 to 10 mg twice daily. Human TCRbeta sequencing covered scalp tissue and sorted CD4+ and CD8+ peripheral blood T cells from patchy and totalis/universalis alopecia areata patients and healthy controls. Disease severity in treated patients was measured with the SALT score, which quantifies the percentage of affected scalp surface area. Patients stayed on tofacitinib for 6 to 18 months and then had 6 months of follow-up off drug so that delayed response and recurrence could be assessed. Scalp clonality was compared among normal scalp (n=4), patchy alopecia areata scalp (n=8), and alopecia totalis/universalis scalp (n=8). RNA was obtained with the PAXgene miRNA kit for fixed scalp, the miRNeasy kit for PBMCs, and the RNeasy kit for mouse skin. High-throughput TCRbeta sequencing was used to examine T cell clonal expansion in alopecia areata in both the C3H/HeJ mouse model and human patients. immunoSEQ multiplex PCR using 35 Vbeta forward primers and 13 Jbeta reverse primers was used to amplify TCRbeta CDR3 regions. Biopsies were taken from tofacitinib-treated patients at baseline and again at 4 and 24 weeks into treatment, and several of those patients also had a later scalp biopsy. Study-wide findings and limitations: The treated cohort was small, with a single nonresponder, so links between baseline CD8+ expansion and response need larger studies. During tofacitinib treatment, many expanded lesional clones stuck around in both scalp and blood, and this persistence may partly explain why relapse happens after treatment is stopped. Tofacitinib significantly lowered scalp clonality and the number of expanded CD8+ clones among the top 100 scalp clones. Compared with mice, TCR sequences shared between patients were less clear, possibly partly because of HLA diversity across the patient population. Lesional scalp, especially in alopecia totalis/universalis, showed higher clonality and more expanded CD8+ clones than normal scalp, suggesting antigenic drive. Unlike mouse skin, where gammadelta T cells dominate, normal human skin contains resident alphabeta T cells that get sequenced too, which complicates analysis of the scalp TCR repertoire.

Trimming takes 1 base from V and 1 base from J, and the germline ends sit 11 bases apart. Its CDR3 holds 15 amino acids, cysteine through phenylalanine. Of all the DNA, just the CDR3 is kept, 45 bases in frame from base 1. As encoded in the germline V gene (reference sequence), CDR1 is GTSNPN while CDR2 is SVGIG. The receptor chain draws on TRBV30 and TRBJ1-5; confidence is insufficient to name the D gene. The material sequenced was CD4+ T cells sorted from blood, taken at week 4, from a patient treated with tofacitinib. This receptor was obtained from a human donor with alopecia areata. The DNA sequence follows: TGTGCCTGGAGTGCCCAACTGGGAAGCAATCAGCCCCAGCATTTT. Its translation is CAWSAQLGSNQPQHF. The entire variable domain, with the stretches around the CDR3 drawn from the reference TRBV30 and TRBJ1-5 proteins, is SQTIHQWPATLVQPVGSPLSLECTVEGTSNPNLYWYRQAAGRGLQLLFYSVGIGQISSEVPQNLSASRPQDRQFILSSKKLLLSDSGFYLCAWSAQLGSNQPQHFGDGTRLSIL.